This passage covers 5 T cell receptor beta chains from one sample sequenced in a study of patients and donors after allogeneic stem cell transplantation. TCRdb called the RT-PCR reads again in MiXCR, with one record for every CDR3 protein. The profile shows fewer than 75,000 distinct CDR3 sequences, approximately 12% of them singletons. Sequenced: blood, either unsorted or a sorted T cell fraction (not recorded which). Receptors were obtained from a human donor who was either an allogeneic HSCT recipient or a stem cell or donor lymphocyte infusion donor (not recorded which). It is not recorded whose cells these are; they may come from a transplant donor.

This chain links TRBV2 with TRBJ2-1, with 11 bases lining up with TRBD2. This CDR3 has 15 amino acids. Looked up from germline, CDR1 is SNHLY and CDR2 is FYNNEI. V lost 4 bases and J lost 4; bases outside the gene matches: 3. CDR3 loop: CASSGTSGLYNEQFF. Here the CDR3 DNA reads TGTGCCAGCAGTGGGACTAGCGGGCTATACAATGAGCAGTTCTTC.

This clonotype was detected ten times or more. V usage is TRBV20-1 and J usage is TRBJ1-1; D ambiguous. Germline V gene data show CDR1 as DFQATT and CDR2 as SNEGSKA (reference sequence). The V end lost 0 bases, the J end lost 7 bases, and 6 bases lay between the germline ends. This CDR3 comprises 11 residues. The CDR3 spells CSARDSHEAFF. CDR3 coding DNA: TGCAGTGCTAGAGACAGCCATGAAGCTTTCTTT.

This clonotype appeared many times. The V and J genes are TRBV9 and TRBJ1-5; D unclear. In germline, CDR1 is SGDLS, CDR2 YYNGEE. The germline V and J ends were trimmed by 0 bases and 4 bases, with 8 bases remaining between them. This CDR3 has 14 residues. In DNA form, the CDR3 reads TGTGCCAGCAGCGTAGGGGGAGGGAATCAGCCCCAGCATTTT. Its translation: CASSVGGGNQPQHF.

This clonotype has more than one count but fewer than ten. The rearrangement uses TRBV27 and TRBJ2-7; 7 bases are a match to TRBD2. Germline V gene sequence: CDR1 MNHEY, CDR2 SMNVEV (reference sequence). This CDR3 has 14 residues. V shed 4 bases and J 1 base; nucleotides not matched to a gene: 4. The CDR3 coding sequence is TGTGCCAGCAGTTGGGGAGGGAGTTCCTACGAGCAGTACTTC. It translates to CASSWGGSSYEQYF.

The CDR3 DNA sequence: TGTGCCGCCGAGGGTCAGGGGACCTACGAGCAGTACTTC. Its protein product is CAAEGQGTYEQYF. This chain links TRBV25-1 with TRBJ2-7, with TRBD1 as a possible D gene (6 bases). The CDR3 runs to 13 residues. The ends were cut back, 11 bases at V and 2 bases at J, with 16 bases in the middle. The germline gives CDR1 MGHDK, CDR2 SYGVNS.